Below are 12 T cell receptor beta chains sequenced from a single sample in a study of tissue T cells after allogeneic stem cell transplantation. Repertoires were generated with immunoSEQ multiplex PCR, while TCRdb's copy carries only in-frame clones and drops some. The table records 4,000 or so clones, around 59% of them present only once. The starting material was tissue from the ileum, obtained at autopsy. The receptor source for this set is a male donor aged 60 or over with lung cancer.

This chain joins TRBV10-3 and TRBJ1-2; no clear D gene. This CDR3 has 13 residues. Germline V gene sequence: CDR1 ENHRY, CDR2 SYGVKD. V was cut by 3 bases and J by 3 bases, with 8 bases left in between. This CDR3 is CAISETTDYGYTF. The CDR3 bases are TGTGCCATCAGTGAAACGACGGACTATGGCTACACCTTC.

This sequence joins TRBV27 and TRBJ2-7; D ambiguous. CDR1 is MNHEY, CDR2 SMNVEV, per germline (reference sequence). The CDR3 runs 15 residues. Trimming stripped 8 bases from V and 2 bases from J, with 19 bases between. CDR3 loop: CASAPTVTETYEQYF. The CDR3 DNA sequence: TGTGCCAGCGCTCCAACTGTGACGGAAACCTACGAGCAGTACTTC.

J is TRBJ1-4 and V is TRBV3-1 (or the pseudogene TRBV3-2); 8 nucleotides align to TRBD1. V was pared by 4 bases and J by 2 bases, with 12 bases of the junction left unmatched. The length of the CDR3 is 18 residues. The germline gives CDR1 LGHDT, CDR2 YNNKEL (reference sequence). Here the CDR3 DNA reads TGTGCCAGCAGCCCCGGCGCCCGACAGGGGTTGACTAATGAAAAACTGTTTTTT. Translating gives CASSPGARQGLTNEKLFF.

This clone was observed a handful of times. The chain joins TRBV7-2 to TRBJ2-3; 9 bases are shared with TRBD2. This CDR3 is built from 15 residues. J lost 6 bases, V lost 4 bases, and 8 bases had no gene match. Per the germline V gene, CDR1 is SGHTA and CDR2 is FQGNSA. CDR3 protein: CASSSLAGDKDTQYF. The CDR3 nucleotides are TGTGCCAGCAGCTCTTTAGCGGGAGATAAGGATACGCAGTATTTT. Full variable domain (remainder filled in from reference TRBV7-2 and TRBJ2-3): GAGVSQSPSNKVTEKGKDVELRCDPISGHTALYWYRQSLGQGLEFLIYFQGNSAPDKSGLPSDRFSAERTGGSVSTLTIQRTQQEDSAVYLCASSSLAGDKDTQYFGPGTRLTVL.

This chain uses TRBV7-2 with TRBJ1-1, with D unresolved. This CDR3 comprises 14 residues. V gave up 0 bases and J gave up 7 bases, with 12 bases separating them. Germline assignment: CDR1 SGHTA and CDR2 FQGNSA. The CDR3 sequence is CASSLATEPIEAFF. CDR3 nucleotides: TGTGCCAGCAGCTTAGCGACGGAGCCGATTGAAGCTTTCTTT.

The V and J genes are TRBV11-2 and TRBJ1-6, with TRBD1 as a possible D gene (6 bases). V lost 4 bases, J lost 7 bases, and 17 bases lay in between. The CDR3 is 16 amino acids. The germline V gene encodes CDR1 SGHAT and CDR2 FQNNGV. The CDR3: CASSSPRTALNSPLHF. The CDR3 coding sequence is TGTGCCAGCAGCTCCCCCCGGACAGCCCTAAATTCACCCCTCCACTTT. The whole variable domain, filled in from reference TRBV11-2 and TRBJ1-6, reads EAGVAQSPRYKIIEKRQSVAFWCNPISGHATLYWYQQILGQGPKLLIQFQNNGVVDDSQLPKDRFSAERLKGVDSTLKIQPAKLEDSAVYLCASSSPRTALNSPLHFGNGTRLTVT.

This clone was counted only a few times. J is TRBJ1-1 and V is TRBV29-1, with a weak D call TRBD1 (6 bases). V was cut by 7 bases and J by 4 bases, with 19 bases left in between. The CDR3 totals 14 residues. In germline, CDR1 is SQVTM, CDR2 ANQGSEA. CDR3 in amino acids: CSAIQGHIATEAFF. The CDR3 DNA follows: TGCAGCGCCATACAGGGCCACATAGCCACTGAAGCTTTCTTT.

V and J are TRBV7-2 and TRBJ1-6; 10 bases map to TRBD1. The junction had 7 bases not matched to a gene; V was cut back by 5 bases and J by 9 bases. CDR1 and CDR2 from the germline V gene are SGHTA and FQGNSA. CDR3 length: 15 amino acids. CDR3 in amino acids: CASSVRQGASSPLHF. The CDR3 nucleotides are TGTGCCAGCAGCGTCAGACAGGGGGCCAGTTCACCCCTCCACTTT.

This sequence joins TRBV5-1 and TRBJ2-7; D remains ambiguous. Trimming removed 4 bases from V and 4 bases from J, with 9 bases in between. CDR1 is SGHRS, CDR2 YFSETQ, per germline. The CDR3 spans 12 residues. The CDR3, as DNA: TGCGCCAGCAGCCAGAATGGGTACGAGCAGTACTTC. Amino acids: CASSQNGYEQYF.

The chain couples TRBV19 to TRBJ2-3; 13 bases align to TRBD2. This CDR3 spans 14 amino acids. V was clipped by 8 bases and J by 7 bases; unmatched bases: 6. Looked up from germline, CDR1 is LNHDA and CDR2 is SQIVND (reference sequence). CDR3: CASALAGGLHTQYF. The CDR3 region has the DNA TGTGCCAGTGCACTAGCGGGGGGGCTTCATACGCAGTATTTT.

This chain joins TRBV27 and TRBJ2-1; no firm D call. There are 13 residues in the CDR3. V was trimmed by 6 bases and J by 8 bases, leaving 14 bases between them. Germline V gene sequence: CDR1 MNHEY, CDR2 SMNVEV (reference sequence). The CDR3, as DNA: TGTGCCAGCAGCCCCTCTAGGGCCGATGAGCAGTTCTTC. Encoded protein: CASSPSRADEQFF.

This clone was detected only once. The CDR3 coding sequence is TGCGCCAGCAGCGGGGGAGTTAGAGGAGGCGAAAAACTGTTTTTT. The encoded protein is CASSGGVRGGEKLFF. The chain employs TRBV5-1 and TRBJ1-4, with a weak D call TRBD1 (5 bases). Trimming left V 4 bases short and J 8 bases short, with 18 bases between. This CDR3 comprises 15 residues. Germline assignment: CDR1 SGHRS and CDR2 YFSETQ.